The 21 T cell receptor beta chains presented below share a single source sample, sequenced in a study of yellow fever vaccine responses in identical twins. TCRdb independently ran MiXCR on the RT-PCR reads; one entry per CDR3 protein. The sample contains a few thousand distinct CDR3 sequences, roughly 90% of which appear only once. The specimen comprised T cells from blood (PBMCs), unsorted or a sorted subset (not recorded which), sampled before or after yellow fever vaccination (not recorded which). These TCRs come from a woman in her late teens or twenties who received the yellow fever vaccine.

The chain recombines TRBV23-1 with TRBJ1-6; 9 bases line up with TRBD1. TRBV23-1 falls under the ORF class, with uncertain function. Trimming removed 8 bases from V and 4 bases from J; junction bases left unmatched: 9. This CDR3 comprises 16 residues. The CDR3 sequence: CASPASGTGYNSPLHF. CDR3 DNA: TGCGCCAGCCCCGCCTCTGGGACAGGGTATAATTCACCCCTCCACTTT.

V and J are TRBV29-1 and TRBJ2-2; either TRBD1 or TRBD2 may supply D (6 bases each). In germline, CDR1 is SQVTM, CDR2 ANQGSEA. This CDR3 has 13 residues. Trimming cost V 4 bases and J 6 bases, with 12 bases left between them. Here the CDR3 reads CSVGRGGPGELFF. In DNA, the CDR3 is TGCAGCGTTGGACGAGGGGGGCCCGGGGAGCTGTTTTTT.

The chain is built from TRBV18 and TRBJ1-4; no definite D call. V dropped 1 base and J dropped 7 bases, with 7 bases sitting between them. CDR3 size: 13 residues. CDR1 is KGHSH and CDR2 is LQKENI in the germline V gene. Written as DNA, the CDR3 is TGTGCCAGCTCACCACGAGGATCTGAAAAACTGTTTTTT. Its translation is CASSPRGSEKLFF. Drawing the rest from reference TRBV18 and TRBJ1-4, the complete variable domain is NAGVMQNPRHLVRRRGQEARLRCSPMKGHSHVYWYRQLPEEGLKFMVYLQKENIIDESGMPKERFSAEFPKEGPSILRIQQVVRGDSAAYFCASSPRGSEKLFFGSGTQLSVL.

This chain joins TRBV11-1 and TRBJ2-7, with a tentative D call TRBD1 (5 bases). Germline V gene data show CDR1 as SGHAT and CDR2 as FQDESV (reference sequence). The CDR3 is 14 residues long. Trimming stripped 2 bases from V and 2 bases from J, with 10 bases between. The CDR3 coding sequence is TGTGCCAGCAGCTTAAGCAGGGATACCTACGAGCAGTACTTC. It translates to CASSLSRDTYEQYF.

CDR3 region: CASSQEVTTAGTEAFF. The CDR3 DNA sequence: TGCGCCAGCAGCCAAGAGGTAACGACAGCTGGTACTGAAGCTTTCTTT. The chain has TRBV4-1 and TRBJ1-1, with a possible D match to TRBD1 (5 bases). This CDR3 is 16 amino acids long. Between the trimmed V and J ends, which lost 0 bases and 5 bases, there was a span of 16 bases. Germline CDR1 and CDR2: MGHRA and YSYEKL.

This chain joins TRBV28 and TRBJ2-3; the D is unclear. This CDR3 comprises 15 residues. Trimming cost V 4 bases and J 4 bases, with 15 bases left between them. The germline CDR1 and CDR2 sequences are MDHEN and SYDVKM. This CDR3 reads CASSSTVGLADTQYF. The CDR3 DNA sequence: TGTGCCAGCAGTTCTACGGTCGGTTTGGCAGATACGCAGTATTTT.

The CDR3 sequence: CASSGIGNGYTF. CDR3 coding DNA: TGTGCCAGCAGTGGTATAGGGAATGGCTACACCTTC. The chain has TRBV2 and TRBJ1-2; no reliable D call. The CDR3 loop spans 12 amino acids. Looked up from germline, CDR1 is SNHLY and CDR2 is FYNNEI. V shed 4 bases and J shed 6 bases, with 9 bases lying between them.

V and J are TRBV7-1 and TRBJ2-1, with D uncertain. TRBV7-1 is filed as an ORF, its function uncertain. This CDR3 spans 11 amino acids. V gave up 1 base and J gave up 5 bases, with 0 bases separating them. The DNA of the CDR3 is TGTGCCAGCAGCTCAGACAATGAGCAGTTCTTC. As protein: CASSSDNEQFF.

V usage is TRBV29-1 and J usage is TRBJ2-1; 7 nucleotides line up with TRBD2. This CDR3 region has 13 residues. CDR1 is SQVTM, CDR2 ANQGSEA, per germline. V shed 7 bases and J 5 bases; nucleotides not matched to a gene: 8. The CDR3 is CSGAGLADNEQFF. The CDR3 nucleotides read TGCAGCGGGGCAGGTCTAGCGGACAATGAGCAGTTCTTC.

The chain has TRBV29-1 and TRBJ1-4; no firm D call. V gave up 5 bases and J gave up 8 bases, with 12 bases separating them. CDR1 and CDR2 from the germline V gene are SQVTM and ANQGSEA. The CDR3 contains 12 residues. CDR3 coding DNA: TGCAGCGTTCAGGACGGAGGGGAAAAACTGTTTTTT. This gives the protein CSVQDGGEKLFF. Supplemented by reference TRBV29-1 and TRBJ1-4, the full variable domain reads SAVISQKPSRDICQRGTSLTIQCQVDSQVTMMFWYRQQPGQSLTLIATANQGSEATYESGFVIDKFPISRPNLTFSTLTVSNMSPEDSSIYLCSVQDGGEKLFFGSGTQLSVL.

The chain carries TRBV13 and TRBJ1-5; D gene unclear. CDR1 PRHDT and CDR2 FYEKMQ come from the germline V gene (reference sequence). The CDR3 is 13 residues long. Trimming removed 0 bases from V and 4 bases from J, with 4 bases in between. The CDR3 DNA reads TGTGCCAGCAGCTTAGGTACGAATCAGCCCCAGCATTTT. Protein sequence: CASSLGTNQPQHF.

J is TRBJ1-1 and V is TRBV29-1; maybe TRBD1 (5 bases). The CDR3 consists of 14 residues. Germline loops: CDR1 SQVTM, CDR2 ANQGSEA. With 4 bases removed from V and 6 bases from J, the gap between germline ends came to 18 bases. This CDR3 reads CSVVPRPGRAEAFF. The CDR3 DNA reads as TGCAGCGTTGTGCCCCGGCCGGGACGGGCTGAAGCTTTCTTT.

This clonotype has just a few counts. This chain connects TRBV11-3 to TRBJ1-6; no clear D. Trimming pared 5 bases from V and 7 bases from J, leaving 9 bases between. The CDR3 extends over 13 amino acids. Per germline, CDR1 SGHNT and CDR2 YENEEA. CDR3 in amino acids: CASSRVRNSPLHF. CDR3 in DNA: TGTGCCAGCAGCCGGGTCCGCAATTCACCCCTCCACTTT.

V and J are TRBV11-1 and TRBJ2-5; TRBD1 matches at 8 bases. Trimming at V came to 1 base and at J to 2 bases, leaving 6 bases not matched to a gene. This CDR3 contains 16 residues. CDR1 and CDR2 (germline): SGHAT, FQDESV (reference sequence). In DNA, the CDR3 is TGTGCCAGCAGCTTAGTAGGTGGACAGGGACAAGAGACCCAGTACTTC. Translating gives CASSLVGGQGQETQYF.

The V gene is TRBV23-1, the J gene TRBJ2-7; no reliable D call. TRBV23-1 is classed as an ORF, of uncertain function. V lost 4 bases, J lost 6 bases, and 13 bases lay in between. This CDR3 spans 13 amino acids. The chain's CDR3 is CASSPAGELEQYF. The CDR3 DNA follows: TGCGCCAGCAGTCCCGCAGGCGAGCTCGAGCAGTACTTC.

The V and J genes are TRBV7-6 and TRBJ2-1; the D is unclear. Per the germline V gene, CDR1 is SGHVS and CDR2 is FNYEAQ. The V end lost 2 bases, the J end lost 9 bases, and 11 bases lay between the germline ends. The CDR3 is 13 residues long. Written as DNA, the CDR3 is TGTGCCAGCAGCTTATCAGGTACCACTGAGCAGTTCTTC. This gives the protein CASSLSGTTEQFF.

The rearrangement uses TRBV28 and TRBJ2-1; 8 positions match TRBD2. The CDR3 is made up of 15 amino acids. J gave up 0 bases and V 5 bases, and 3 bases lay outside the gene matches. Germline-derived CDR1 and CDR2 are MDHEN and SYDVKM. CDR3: CASSGSGSSYNEQFF. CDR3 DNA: TGTGCCAGCAGTGGCAGCGGGAGCTCCTACAATGAGCAGTTCTTC.

The CDR3 DNA reads as TGTGCCAGCTCAAATGCAGGTATGAACACTGAAGCTTTCTTT. Residues: CASSNAGMNTEAFF. The rearrangement joins TRBV18 to TRBJ1-1, with unresolved D. The CDR3 covers 14 residues. The germline V gene has CDR1 KGHSH and CDR2 LQKENI. Trimming pared 5 bases from V and 0 bases from J, leaving 10 bases between.

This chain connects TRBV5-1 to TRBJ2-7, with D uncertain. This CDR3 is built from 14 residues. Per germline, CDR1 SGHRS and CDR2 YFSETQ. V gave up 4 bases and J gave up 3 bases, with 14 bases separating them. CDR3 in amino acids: CASSRTGRFYEQYF. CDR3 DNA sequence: TGCGCCAGCAGCCGAACCGGACGTTTCTACGAGCAGTACTTC.

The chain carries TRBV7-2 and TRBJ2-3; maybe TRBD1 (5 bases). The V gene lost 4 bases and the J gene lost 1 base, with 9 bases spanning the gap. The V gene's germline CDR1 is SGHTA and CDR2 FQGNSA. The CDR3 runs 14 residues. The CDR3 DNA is TGTGCCAGCAGCTACAGGAGAGGCACAGATACGCAGTATTTT. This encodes CASSYRRGTDTQYF.

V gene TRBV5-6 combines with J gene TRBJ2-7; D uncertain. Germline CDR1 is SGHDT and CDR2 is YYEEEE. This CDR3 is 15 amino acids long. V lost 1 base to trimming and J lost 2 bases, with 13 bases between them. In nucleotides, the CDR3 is TGTGCCAGCAGCTTGTACGGCAGACCAACCTACGAGCAGTACTTC. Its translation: CASSLYGRPTYEQYF.